These 13 T cell receptor beta chains share one sample of origin, sequenced in a study of T cell responses to AZD1222 COVID-19 vaccine. Here immunoSEQ multiplex PCR was the method, and the copy in TCRdb shows in-frame clones only, minus some. The table lists tens of thousands of clones, 90% of them singletons, with about 3% in the top ten. The source was peripheral blood, collected on day 0 of AZD1222 vaccination. The receptors here all came from an adult in good health.

J is TRBJ1-3 and V is TRBV11-2, with D unclear. V lost 0 bases, J lost 0 bases, and 12 bases lay in between. CDR3 length: 17 amino acids. The germline gives CDR1 SGHAT, CDR2 FQNNGV. Here the CDR3 reads CASSLDTGIRSGNTIYF. As DNA, the CDR3 is TGTGCCAGCAGCTTAGATACCGGGATACGCTCTGGAAACACCATATATTTT.

The gene calls are TRBV6-4 and TRBJ2-7; 8 positions agree with TRBD2. The CDR3 runs 13 residues. V shed 2 bases and J 10 bases; nucleotides not matched to a gene: 7. CDR1 is MRHNA, CDR2 SNTAGT, per germline. In DNA form, the CDR3 reads TGTGCCAGCAGTGACCCGGGGGGGCGGGCTCAGTACTTC. Translating gives CASSDPGGRAQYF.

The chain couples TRBV19 to TRBJ2-2; 9 positions match TRBD2. The CDR3 totals 18 residues. With 0 bases clipped from V and 5 bases from J, the junction kept 10 bases outside the gene matches. Germline lookup yields CDR1 LNHDA and CDR2 SQIVND (reference sequence). CDR3 in DNA: TGTGCCAGTAGTATAGATCTAGCGGGACGAGGGTTAACCGGGGAGCTGTTTTTT. Protein product: CASSIDLAGRGLTGELFF.

The chain carries TRBV15 and TRBJ1-2, with D hard to call. CDR3 length: 13 amino acids. The germline V gene has CDR1 LNHNV and CDR2 YYDKDF (reference sequence). The V gene lost 0 bases and the J gene lost 7 bases, with 9 bases spanning the gap. The CDR3 nucleotides read TGTGCCACCAGCAGAGATGGCCTAGGTGGCTACACCTTC. Residues: CATSRDGLGGYTF.

J is TRBJ2-2 and V is TRBV7-2; D remains ambiguous. CDR1 is SGHTA and CDR2 is FQGNSA in the germline V gene. This CDR3 is built from 15 residues. The germline V and J ends were trimmed by 2 bases and 6 bases, with 13 bases remaining between them. Here the CDR3 reads CASSLSGRAAGELFF. CDR3 nucleotides: TGTGCCAGCAGCTTATCGGGCCGGGCGGCCGGGGAGCTGTTTTTT.

The chain is built from TRBV5-4 and TRBJ1-1, with TRBD1 identical over 8 bases. Trimming took 4 bases from V and 0 from J; bases not matched to a gene: 5. The V gene's germline CDR1 is SGHNT and CDR2 YYREEE (reference sequence). The CDR3 has 15 amino acids. The CDR3 nucleotides read TGTGCCAGCAGCCACACAGGGGGGCTGAACACTGAAGCTTTCTTT. It codes for CASSHTGGLNTEAFF. Looking up the rest from reference TRBV5-4 and TRBJ1-1 gives the full variable domain: ETGVTQSPTHLIKTRGQQVTLRCSSQSGHNTVSWYQQALGQGPQFIFQYYREEENGRGNFPPRFSGLQFPNYSSELNVNALELDDSALYLCASSHTGGLNTEAFFGQGTRLTVV.

V usage is TRBV19 and J usage is TRBJ2-1; 9 positions agree with TRBD2. This CDR3 region has 16 residues. Per germline, CDR1 LNHDA and CDR2 SQIVND (reference sequence). With 3 bases clipped from V and 7 bases from J, the junction kept 10 bases outside the gene matches. The CDR3 loop is CASSISAAGGPNEQFF. The CDR3, as DNA: TGTGCCAGTAGTATCTCTGCTGCGGGGGGGCCTAATGAGCAGTTCTTC.

The chain uses TRBV19 and TRBJ1-4, with a weak D call TRBD1 (5 bases). Trimming cost V 5 bases and J 0 bases, with 7 bases left between them. This CDR3 contains 14 residues. Germline V gives CDR1 LNHDA, CDR2 SQIVND (reference sequence). CDR3 sequence: CASSGAATNEKLFF. The CDR3 nucleotides are TGTGCCAGTAGTGGGGCAGCAACTAATGAAAAACTGTTTTTT.

The rearrangement links TRBV7-9 to TRBJ2-5; a possible D gene is TRBD1 (5 bases). The CDR3 is 14 residues long. Germline CDR1 is SEHNR and CDR2 is FQNEAQ (reference sequence). Trimming removed 5 bases from V and 4 bases from J, with 14 bases in between. In DNA, the CDR3 is TGTGCCAGCAGCCCGAGGTCAGGGCGAGAGACCCAGTACTTC. It translates to CASSPRSGRETQYF.

V and J are TRBV27 and TRBJ1-5, with D tentatively TRBD1 (6 bases). The germline gives CDR1 MNHEY, CDR2 SMNVEV (reference sequence). Trimming stripped 5 bases from V and 0 bases from J, with 8 bases between. CDR3 length equals 14 residues. CDR3 in amino acids: CASSQGLSNQPQHF. The DNA for the CDR3 is TGTGCCAGCAGTCAGGGGCTTAGCAATCAGCCCCAGCATTTT.

Worth noting for this clone: At one end the junction does not follow the germline gene, possibly because of a read error. This sequence joins TRBV6-1 and TRBJ2-3, with 9 positions matching TRBD2. Germline assignment: CDR1 MNHNS and CDR2 SASEGT. This CDR3 comprises 14 residues. DNA of the CDR3: TGTGCCAGCAGTCAAGCGGGAGGCTTAGATACGCAGTATTTT. Residues: CASSQAGGLDTQYF.

The gene calls are TRBV24-1 and TRBJ1-5; a weak D match, TRBD1 (6 bases). V shed 9 bases and J shed 0 bases, with 11 bases lying between them. The germline V gene has CDR1 KGHDR and CDR2 SFDVKD. The CDR3 sequence is 14 residues long. The CDR3 bases are TGTGCCACCGCGGACAGTTATAGCAATCAGCCCCAGCATTTT. Its translation is CATADSYSNQPQHF.

The V call is TRBV20-1, the J call TRBJ2-2; 15 nucleotides align to TRBD2. Per the germline V gene, CDR1 is DFQATT and CDR2 is SNEGSKA (reference sequence). CDR3 size: 16 residues. V trimming: 3 bases; J trimming: 8 bases; junction bases outside the gene matches: 7. This CDR3 reads CSASRTSGRALGELFF. The CDR3 DNA is TGCAGTGCTAGTCGGACTAGCGGGAGGGCCTTGGGGGAGCTGTTTTTT.